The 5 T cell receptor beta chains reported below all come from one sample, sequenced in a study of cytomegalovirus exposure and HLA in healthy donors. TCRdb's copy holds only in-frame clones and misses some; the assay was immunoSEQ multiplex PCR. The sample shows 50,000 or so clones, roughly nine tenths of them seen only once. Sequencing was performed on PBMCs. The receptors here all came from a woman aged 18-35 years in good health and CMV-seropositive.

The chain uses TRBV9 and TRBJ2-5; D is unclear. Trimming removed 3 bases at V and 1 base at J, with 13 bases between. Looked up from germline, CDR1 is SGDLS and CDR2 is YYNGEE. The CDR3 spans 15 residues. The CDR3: CASSAEVSSQETQYF. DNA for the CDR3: TGTGCCAGCAGCGCCGAAGTCTCCAGCCAAGAGACCCAGTACTTC.

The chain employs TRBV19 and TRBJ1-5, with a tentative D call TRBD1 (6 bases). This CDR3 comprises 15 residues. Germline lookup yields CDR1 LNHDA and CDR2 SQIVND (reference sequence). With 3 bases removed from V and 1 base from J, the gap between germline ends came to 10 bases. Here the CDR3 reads CASSISRGSNQPQHF. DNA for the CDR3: TGTGCCAGTAGTATCTCCAGGGGAAGCAATCAGCCCCAGCATTTT.

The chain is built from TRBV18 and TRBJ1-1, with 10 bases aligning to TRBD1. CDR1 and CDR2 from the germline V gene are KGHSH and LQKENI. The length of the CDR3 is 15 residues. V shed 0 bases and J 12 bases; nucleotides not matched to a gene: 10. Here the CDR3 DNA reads TGTGCCAGCTCACCACCGGGACAGGGGACTCGTAGGCCTTTCTTT. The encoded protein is CASSPPGQGTRRPFF. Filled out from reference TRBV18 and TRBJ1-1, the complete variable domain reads NAGVMQNPRHLVRRRGQEARLRCSPMKGHSHVYWYRQLPEEGLKFMVYLQKENIIDESGMPKERFSAEFPKEGPSILRIQQVVRGDSAAYFCASSPPGQGTRRPFFGQGTRLTVV.

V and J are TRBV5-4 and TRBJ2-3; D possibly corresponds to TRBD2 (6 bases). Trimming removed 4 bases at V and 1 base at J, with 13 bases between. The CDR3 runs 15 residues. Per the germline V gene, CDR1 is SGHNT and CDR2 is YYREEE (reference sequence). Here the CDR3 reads CASSKGTGGTDTQYF. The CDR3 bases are TGTGCCAGCAGCAAGGGGACGGGGGGCACAGATACGCAGTATTTT.

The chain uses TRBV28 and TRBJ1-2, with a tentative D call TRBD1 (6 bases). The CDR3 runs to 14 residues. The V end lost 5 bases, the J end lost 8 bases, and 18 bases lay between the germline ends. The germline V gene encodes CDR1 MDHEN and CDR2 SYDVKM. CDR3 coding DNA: TGTGCCAGCAGTCGCTTAGAGGGGGTAAGGGGCTACACCTTC. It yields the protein CASSRLEGVRGYTF.